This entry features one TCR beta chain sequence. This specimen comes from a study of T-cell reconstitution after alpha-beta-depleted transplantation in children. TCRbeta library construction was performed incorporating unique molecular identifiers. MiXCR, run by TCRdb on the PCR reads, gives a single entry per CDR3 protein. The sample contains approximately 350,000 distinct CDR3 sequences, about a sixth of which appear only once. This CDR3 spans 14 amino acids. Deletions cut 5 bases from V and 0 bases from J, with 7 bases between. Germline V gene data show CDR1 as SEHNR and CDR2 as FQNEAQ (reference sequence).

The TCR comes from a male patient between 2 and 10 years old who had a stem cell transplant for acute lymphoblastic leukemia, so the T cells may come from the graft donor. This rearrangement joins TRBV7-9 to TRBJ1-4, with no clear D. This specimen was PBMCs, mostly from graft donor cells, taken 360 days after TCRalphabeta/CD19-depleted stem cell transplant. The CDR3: CASSLPATNEKLFF. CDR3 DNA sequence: TGTGCCAGCAGCCTACCTGCAACTAATGAAAAACTGTTTTTT.